The 31 T cell receptor beta chains given below trace back to one sample, sequenced in a study of T cells after yellow fever vaccination. TCRdb passed the 5' RACE reads through MiXCR, listing each CDR3 protein once. The table has 150,000 to 200,000 distinct CDR3 sequences, 7% to 10% seen once. Specimen: CD8+ T cells sorted from PBMCs, collected 45 days after the yellow fever booster vaccination. These receptors were obtained from a man between 18 and 35 years old who received the YFV17D yellow fever vaccine.

This clonotype turned up a few times. This chain connects TRBV7-2 to TRBJ2-5; 7 nucleotides agree with TRBD2. The trim removed 3 bases at V and 1 base at J, leaving 5 bases unmatched. This CDR3 contains 15 residues. Germline CDR1 is SGHTA and CDR2 is FQGNSA. CDR3 sequence (DNA): TGTGCCAGCAGCTTTGGCGGGGGATTCCAAGAGACCCAGTACTTC. Amino acid sequence: CASSFGGGFQETQYF.

This sequence joins TRBV19 and TRBJ1-5; possible D gene TRBD1, 6 bases. Germline CDR1 is LNHDA and CDR2 is SQIVND (reference sequence). V lost 5 bases to trimming and J lost 0 bases, with 11 bases between them. The CDR3 spans 15 residues. CDR3 sequence: CASSGRGYSNQPQHF. CDR3 DNA sequence: TGTGCCAGTAGTGGCAGGGGTTATAGCAATCAGCCCCAGCATTTT.

The chain couples TRBV27 to TRBJ2-7; TRBD1 matches at 7 bases. Per germline, CDR1 MNHEY and CDR2 SMNVEV (reference sequence). The CDR3 consists of 15 residues. V gave up 5 bases and J gave up 1 base; unmatched junction bases: 8. The CDR3 DNA reads TGTGCCAGCAGTGCCAACAGGGGAAGTTCCTACGAGCAGTACGTC. Protein: CASSANRGSSYEQYV.

This clonotype showed up just a few times. V usage is TRBV10-1 and J usage is TRBJ2-5, with D uncertain. Germline V gives CDR1 WNHNN, CDR2 SYGVQD (reference sequence). Trimming removed 4 bases from V and 2 bases from J, with 8 bases in between. There are 13 residues in the CDR3. This CDR3 reads CASSAASQETQYF. The CDR3, as DNA: TGCGCCAGCAGTGCGGCTAGTCAAGAGACCCAGTACTTC.

The rearrangement uses TRBV30 and TRBJ1-5; 7 bases are shared with TRBD1. The CDR3 totals 15 residues. Germline CDR1 is GTSNPN and CDR2 is SVGIG (reference sequence). The J segment lost 3 bases and the V segment lost 2 bases, leaving 7 bases of the junction unmatched. The CDR3 sequence is CAWSHRGPLNQPQHF. In nucleotides, the CDR3 is TGTGCCTGGAGTCACAGGGGACCCCTCAATCAGCCCCAGCATTTT.

The sample holds a few counts of this clonotype. The chain uses TRBV9 and TRBJ2-5; weak D call: TRBD1 (6 bases). The V end lost 0 bases, the J end lost 3 bases, and 12 bases lay between the germline ends. The CDR3 length is 15 residues. The germline V gene encodes CDR1 SGDLS and CDR2 YYNGEE. CDR3 nucleotides: TGTGCCAGCAGCGTAGCTTGGACAGCCGAAGAGACCCAGTACTTC. This sequence encodes CASSVAWTAEETQYF.

The chain uses TRBV24-1 and TRBJ2-2; 7 bases agree with TRBD1. Looked up from germline, CDR1 is KGHDR and CDR2 is SFDVKD. J gave up 0 bases and V 9 bases, and 3 bases lay outside the gene matches. This CDR3 is 14 amino acids long. The CDR3 nucleotides read TGTGCCACCTCCGGGACAGCGAACACCGGGGAGCTGTTTTTT. It encodes CATSGTANTGELFF.

The chain is built from TRBV4-2 and TRBJ1-2; TRBD1 might be the D (6 bases). Germline CDR1 reads LGHNA; CDR2 reads YNFKEQ. This CDR3 is 13 amino acids long. V was clipped by 2 bases and J by 8 bases, with 12 bases between them. This chain's CDR3 is CASSQPGAWGYTF. The CDR3 bases are TGTGCCAGCAGCCAACCAGGGGCATGGGGCTACACCTTC.

There are a few counts of this clonotype. This rearrangement joins TRBV4-1 to TRBJ2-1; 9 bases are a match to TRBD1. Germline assignment: CDR1 MGHRA and CDR2 YSYEKL. V was clipped by 3 bases and J by 12 bases; unmatched bases: 6. This CDR3 region has 13 residues. The CDR3 here is CASSQTGGYAQFF. The CDR3 nucleotides are TGCGCCAGCAGCCAGACAGGGGGTTACGCGCAGTTCTTC.

This clonotype was picked up a small number of times. V gene TRBV14 combines with J gene TRBJ2-5; 8 bases fit TRBD1. V shed 3 bases and J 5 bases; nucleotides not matched to a gene: 8. The CDR3 loop spans 15 amino acids. Germline V lookup: CDR1 SGHDN, CDR2 FVKESK. CDR3 region: CASSHWQGAKETQYF. CDR3 in DNA: TGTGCCAGCAGCCACTGGCAGGGGGCAAAGGAGACCCAGTACTTC.

The chain combines TRBV7-9 with TRBJ2-7, with 7 bases identical to TRBD2. Trimming cost V 6 bases and J 4 bases; bases outside gene matches: 9. From germline, CDR1 is SEHNR and CDR2 FQNEAQ (reference sequence). This CDR3 is built from 14 residues. DNA of the CDR3: TGTGCCAGCAGGGGGTCAGCGGGGATATACGAGCAGTACTTC. Its translation: CASRGSAGIYEQYF.

The CDR3 DNA reads TGTGCCAGCAGTACACAGGATTTGAACACTGAAGCTTTCTTT. This gives the protein CASSTQDLNTEAFF. The chain combines TRBV6-2 or TRBV6-3 with TRBJ1-1; D might be TRBD1 (5 bases). CDR3 length: 14 amino acids. V was pared by 5 bases and J by 0 bases, with 10 bases between. Germline CDR1 reads MNHEY; CDR2 reads SVGEGT.

This clonotype has at least ten counts. This chain uses TRBV4-1 with TRBJ2-3, with D tentatively TRBD2 (6 bases). The CDR3 sequence is 19 residues long. Trimming left V 4 bases short and J 2 bases short, with 25 bases between. CDR1 and CDR2 (germline): MGHRA, YSYEKL. CDR3 in DNA: TGCGCCAGCAGCCCCGCGGATGGAGCGGGCCATCCGTTCACAGATACGCAGTATTTT. Amino acid sequence: CASSPADGAGHPFTDTQYF.

The chain combines TRBV29-1 with TRBJ2-6, with 10 bases matching TRBD1. This CDR3 contains 17 residues. V shed 6 bases, J shed 0 bases, and the junction held 8 bases outside the gene matches. Germline lookup yields CDR1 SQVTM and CDR2 ANQGSEA. In nucleotides, the CDR3 is TGCAGCGTGGTGACAGGGGGCGGTCGCTCTGGGGCCAACGTCCTGACTTTC. It translates to CSVVTGGGRSGANVLTF.

The CDR3: CASSYPSRGDNEQFF. CDR3 nucleotide sequence: TGTGCCAGCAGCTATCCTTCCCGGGGGGACAATGAGCAGTTCTTC. The chain links TRBV7-8 to TRBJ2-1; 7 bases agree with TRBD2. The CDR3 loop spans 15 amino acids. J was trimmed by 5 bases and V by 4 bases; bases with no gene match: 8. Germline CDR1 reads SGHVS; CDR2 reads FQNEAQ.

At least ten counts were recorded for this clonotype. The V call is TRBV7-9, the J call TRBJ2-2; tentative D call: TRBD2 (5 bases). The CDR3 totals 14 residues. Germline loops: CDR1 SEHNR, CDR2 FQNEAQ (reference sequence). V was trimmed by 6 bases and J by 2 bases, leaving 10 bases between them. CDR3 nucleotides: TGTGCCAGCAGGGAAGGGAGCAACACCGGGGAGCTGTTTTTT. Its translation: CASREGSNTGELFF.

This clonotype has only a few counts. This chain uses TRBV5-1 with TRBJ1-2; D is possibly TRBD1 (5 bases). CDR1 and CDR2 from the germline V gene are SGHRS and YFSETQ. The CDR3 covers 13 residues. Trimming removed 1 base at V and 5 bases at J, with 9 bases between. For the CDR3, the DNA is TGCGCCAGCAGCTTGAAAACAGGATATGGCTACACCTTC. Translated: CASSLKTGYGYTF.

The J gene is TRBJ1-4, the V gene TRBV3-1; 7 positions agree with TRBD1. The CDR3 spans 15 residues. CDR1 is LGHDT and CDR2 is YNNKEL in the germline V gene (reference sequence). V gave up 3 bases and J gave up 11 bases; unmatched junction bases: 12. For the CDR3, the DNA is TGTGCCAGCAGCCAGACTGAGCGACAGGGAGAGAAACTGTTTTTT. This translates into CASSQTERQGEKLFF.

This clonotype was recorded a few times. The V call is TRBV12-3 or TRBV12-4, the J call TRBJ1-2; D might be TRBD1 (5 bases). CDR3 size: 15 residues. The V end lost 6 bases, the J end lost 6 bases, and 20 bases lay between the germline ends. CDR3 amino acids: CASSLTLGGSDGYTF. The CDR3 DNA follows: TGTGCCAGCAGCCTCACGCTTGGGGGTTCGGATGGCTACACCTTC.

This clonotype occurred a few times. The chain combines TRBV7-3 with TRBJ2-4, with D hard to call. The length of the CDR3 is 13 residues. Germline CDR1 reads SGHTA; CDR2 reads FQGTGA. Trimming removed 4 bases at V and 5 bases at J, with 9 bases between. This chain's CDR3 is CASSSGNQNIQYF. CDR3 sequence (DNA): TGTGCCAGCAGCTCTGGGAATCAAAACATTCAGTACTTC.

In its sample, this clonotype was seen a few times. This chain uses TRBV6-1 with TRBJ2-7; D may correspond to TRBD1 or TRBD2 (6 bases each). The CDR3 spans 15 residues. V lost 3 bases to trimming and J lost 4 bases, with 16 bases between them. CDR1 is MNHNS and CDR2 is SASEGT in the germline V gene. The CDR3 bases are TGTGCCAGCAGTGATTTCCGGGGGCAGCGATACGAGCAGTACTTC. Its protein product is CASSDFRGQRYEQYF.

This clonotype was detected many times. This chain connects TRBV7-9 to TRBJ2-7; D gene uncertain. The CDR3 is made up of 15 amino acids. Germline loops: CDR1 SEHNR, CDR2 FQNEAQ (reference sequence). Trimming cost V 5 bases and J 4 bases, with 18 bases left between them. CDR3 nucleotides: TGTGCCAGCAGCCTGGCAGGTACGCCTGGGTACGAGCAGTACGTC. Translation: CASSLAGTPGYEQYV.

This clonotype was seen more than once but under ten times. This chain uses TRBV4-3 with TRBJ2-3; D ambiguous. Trimming stripped 3 bases from V and 1 base from J, with 14 bases between. The germline CDR1 and CDR2 sequences are LGHNA and YSLEER. The CDR3 runs 16 residues. For the CDR3, the DNA is TGCGCCAGCAGCCAGGGCTCAGGATCAGGCACAGATACGCAGTATTTT. Translation: CASSQGSGSGTDTQYF.

This clonotype was detected a few times. The V gene is TRBV6-5, the J gene TRBJ1-1; 8 bases map to TRBD1. CDR1 MNHEY and CDR2 SVGAGI come from the germline V gene. This CDR3 contains 16 residues. J lost 4 bases, V lost 5 bases, and 12 bases had no gene match. The CDR3 here is CASSTVSRTGSTEAFF. The CDR3 coding sequence is TGTGCCAGCAGTACCGTATCAAGGACAGGGTCCACTGAAGCTTTCTTT.

This chain links TRBV4-1 with TRBJ2-5, with 8 positions matching TRBD2. The CDR3 spans 15 residues. Germline trimming cut 4 bases from V and 3 bases from J; bases unmatched to any gene: 7. The germline gives CDR1 MGHRA, CDR2 YSYEKL. CDR3 region: CASSPLGAGEETQYF. CDR3 nucleotides: TGCGCCAGCAGCCCATTAGGAGCGGGGGAAGAGACCCAGTACTTC.

This clonotype was seen more than once but under ten times. The chain uses TRBV9 and TRBJ1-2; 10 positions agree with TRBD1. Trimming took 5 bases from V and 4 from J; bases not matched to a gene: 14. In germline, CDR1 is SGDLS, CDR2 YYNGEE. The CDR3 spans 17 residues. The CDR3 coding sequence is TGTGCCAGCAGTTCTCGGGACAGGGGACACAACCTCTATGGCTACACCTTC. This codes for CASSSRDRGHNLYGYTF.

This clonotype was seen a few times. The rearrangement joins TRBV7-3 to TRBJ1-1; TRBD1 might be the D (6 bases). V lost 3 bases and J lost 7, with 12 bases in between. CDR3 size: 13 residues. Germline lookup yields CDR1 SGHTA and CDR2 FQGTGA. In nucleotides, the CDR3 is TGTGCCAGCAGCTTCACGACAGGATTTGAAGCTTTCTTT. It is translated as CASSFTTGFEAFF.

The chain is built from TRBV25-1 and TRBJ2-2; a weak D match, TRBD1 (5 bases). The germline V gene has CDR1 MGHDK and CDR2 SYGVNS. V lost 7 bases and J lost 1, with 10 bases in between. The CDR3 extends over 14 amino acids. The CDR3 loop is CASTITGNTGELFF. CDR3 in DNA: TGTGCCAGCACTATCACAGGGAACACCGGGGAGCTGTTTTTT.

The rearrangement uses TRBV6-5 and TRBJ2-5, with D unresolved. The CDR3 contains 14 residues. Trimming took 3 bases from V and 0 from J, leaving 8 bases between them. Germline CDR1 MNHEY, CDR2 SVGAGI. CDR3 protein: CASSYSEYQETQYF. Written as DNA, the CDR3 is TGTGCCAGCAGTTATTCGGAGTACCAAGAGACCCAGTACTTC.

Many counts were recorded for this clonotype. The chain is built from TRBV10-3 and TRBJ2-3, with TRBD2 matching over 11 bases. With 6 bases clipped from V and 2 bases from J, the junction kept 7 bases outside the gene matches. From germline, CDR1 is ENHRY and CDR2 SYGVKD. The CDR3 length is 16 residues. CDR3 protein: CAISPASGGNTDTQYF. Here the CDR3 DNA reads TGTGCCATCAGCCCAGCTAGCGGGGGGAACACAGATACGCAGTATTTT.

The chain links TRBV12-3 or TRBV12-4 to TRBJ1-4; TRBD1 might be the D (5 bases). V gave up 6 bases and J gave up 11 bases, with 16 bases separating them. There are 13 residues in the CDR3. Written as DNA, the CDR3 is TGTGCCAGCAGCGGGGACCCCGGGGATAAACTGTTTTTT. Encoded protein: CASSGDPGDKLFF.